The subject of this entry is one TCR beta chain. As yet, its antigen is unknown. These data originate in a study of OX40 agonist ivuxolimab in advanced cancers. For the study at large: Of mixed ages from about 23 to 79 and averaging about 60 years, the group was roughly 83% male.

Sampled blood was obtained at baseline, cycle 4 day 1, and cycle 7 day 1. Looked up from germline, CDR1 is MNHEY and CDR2 is SMNVEV (reference sequence). V lost 4 bases and J lost 2, with 8 bases in between. This CDR3 spans 13 amino acids. TCRdb keeps only in-frame clones here, not all; method: immunoSEQ multiplex PCR. The sample yields about 66,000 clones, roughly 87% seen once. Regarding the study as a whole: Among the lowest peripheral clonal expansion occurred in 0.1-3.0 mg/kg partial responders. Averaging showed that CD8+ T cells had more expanded clones than CD4+ did.

The chain has TRBV27 and TRBJ2-5; D ambiguous. The sequence derives from an adult with an advanced solid tumor such as melanoma, head and neck, liver or kidney cancer. The starting material was CD4+ or CD8+ T cells sorted from blood, obtained in a trial of the OX40 agonist ivuxolimab. The CDR3 DNA is TGTGCCAGCAGTTCCTTAGTTCAAGAGACCCAGTACTTC. Translation: CASSSLVQETQYF.